Shown below are 28 T cell receptor beta chains from a single sample sequenced in a study of blood T cell repertoires in COVID-19. TCRdb's table, derived via immunoSEQ multiplex PCR, lists solely in-frame clones and lacks some. The table lists hundreds of thousands of clones, approximately 83% of them singletons. The sample comprised PBMCs or T cells enriched from blood (not recorded which). The receptors stem from a woman in her fifties or sixties who had been exposed to COVID-19.

This chain joins TRBV4-1 and TRBJ1-3; the D is unclear. V dropped 2 bases and J dropped 0 bases, with 8 bases sitting between them. Germline lookup yields CDR1 MGHRA and CDR2 YSYEKL. CDR3 length: 15 residues. CDR3 nucleotides: TGCGCCAGCAGCCAACAGGCCTCCTCTGGAAACACCATATATTTT. Encoded protein: CASSQQASSGNTIYF.

This rearrangement joins TRBV14 to TRBJ1-5, with D possibly being TRBD1 (5 bases). Trimming took off 4 bases at V and 0 bases at J, with 16 bases between the two ends. The CDR3 spans 17 residues. Germline V CDR1 and CDR2: SGHDN, FVKESK. The CDR3 region has the DNA TGTGCCAGCAGCCTCCTATCGGGACTAAATAGCAATCAGCCCCAGCATTTT. This gives the protein CASSLLSGLNSNQPQHF.

The gene calls are TRBV5-4 and TRBJ2-3; the match to TRBD2 covers 9 bases. This CDR3 is built from 16 residues. After removal of 0 bases from V and 2 bases from J, the junction contained 4 bases not matched to a gene. Germline V CDR1 and CDR2: SGHNT, YYREEE (reference sequence). The DNA for the CDR3 is TGTGCCAGCAGCTTGGGGGCTAGCGGGGCCACAGATACGCAGTATTTT. Translated, it gives CASSLGASGATDTQYF.

This clone was seen a single time. This chain links TRBV10-2 with TRBJ1-1; 8 nucleotides align to TRBD1. CDR3 size: 17 residues. Germline trimming cut 2 bases from V and 4 bases from J; bases unmatched to any gene: 12. Looked up from germline, CDR1 is WSHSY and CDR2 is SAAADI. The CDR3 DNA follows: TGCGCCAGCAGTGAGCCATCGGTTGTAACAGGGGGCACTGAAGCTTTCTTT. Protein sequence: CASSEPSVVTGGTEAFF.

Only a few counts were recorded for this clone. The rearrangement joins TRBV3-1 (or the pseudogene TRBV3-2) to TRBJ2-7; 7 bases line up with TRBD2. This CDR3 is 13 amino acids long. Germline values: CDR1 LGHDT, CDR2 YNNKEL (reference sequence). V trimming: 5 bases; J trimming: 0 bases; junction bases outside the gene matches: 1. Here the CDR3 reads CASSGTISYEQYF. The CDR3 bases are TGTGCCAGCAGCGGGACTATCTCCTACGAGCAGTACTTC.

The V gene is TRBV7-2, the J gene TRBJ2-5; 14 bases are a match to TRBD2. CDR3 length equals 16 residues. With V trimmed by 5 bases and J by 7 bases, 9 bases remained unmatched. CDR1 is SGHTA and CDR2 is FQGNSA in the germline V gene. The chain's CDR3 is CASSPGTSGGWGTQYF. The CDR3 coding sequence is TGTGCCAGCAGCCCGGGGACTAGCGGGGGATGGGGGACCCAGTACTTC.

This chain uses TRBV7-2 with TRBJ1-4; possibly TRBD1 for D (5 bases). CDR3 length: 14 amino acids. CDR1 and CDR2 from the germline V gene are SGHTA and FQGNSA. V dropped 4 bases and J dropped 9 bases, with 15 bases sitting between them. DNA for the CDR3: TGTGCCAGCAGCTGGGCAGGGCAAGAGAAAAAACTGTTTTTT. Translation gives CASSWAGQEKKLFF.

The chain employs TRBV5-4 and TRBJ1-1; D remains unclear. The CDR3 extends over 13 amino acids. Germline V gene sequence: CDR1 SGHNT, CDR2 YYREEE (reference sequence). V was trimmed by 0 bases and J by 9 bases, leaving 12 bases between them. This CDR3 reads CASSLEIAQKAFF. CDR3 DNA sequence: TGTGCCAGCAGCTTGGAAATCGCACAGAAAGCTTTCTTT.

The V call is TRBV5-5, the J call TRBJ2-1; 9 bases agree with TRBD2. Germline V lookup: CDR1 SGHKS, CDR2 YYEKEE (reference sequence). Trimming at V came to 2 bases and at J to 13 bases, leaving 10 bases not matched to a gene. This CDR3 is built from 14 residues. The chain's CDR3 is CASSFSGLAPAQFF. CDR3 DNA: TGTGCCAGCAGCTTCTCGGGACTAGCACCTGCTCAGTTCTTC.

This chain connects TRBV6-1 to TRBJ1-2, with unresolved D. The V gene lost 2 bases and the J gene lost 8 bases, with 15 bases spanning the gap. CDR3 length: 14 residues. Germline V lookup: CDR1 MNHNS, CDR2 SASEGT. CDR3: CASSEFLAQNGYTF. The DNA of the CDR3 is TGTGCCAGCAGTGAATTTCTAGCTCAAAACGGCTACACCTTC.

The rearrangement uses TRBV7-9 and TRBJ1-2; TRBD1 matches at 9 bases. The length of the CDR3 is 15 residues. Losses at the gene ends were 5 bases for V and 4 bases for J; bases not matched to a gene: 8. Germline CDR1 and CDR2: SEHNR and FQNEAQ (reference sequence). CDR3 in amino acids: CASSLTGGGSYGYTF. CDR3 bases: TGTGCCAGCAGCCTAACAGGGGGCGGATCCTATGGCTACACCTTC.

The chain combines TRBV11-2 with TRBJ2-3; 7 positions agree with TRBD2. There are 16 residues in the CDR3. V gave up 4 bases and J gave up 2 bases; unmatched junction bases: 9. Looked up from germline, CDR1 is SGHAT and CDR2 is FQNNGV. The CDR3 reads CASSSLAGSTTDTQYF. CDR3 sequence (DNA): TGTGCCAGCAGCTCTTTAGCGGGCTCAACCACAGATACGCAGTATTTT.

The chain links TRBV6-2 or TRBV6-3 to TRBJ1-5; the D is unclear. The CDR3 is made up of 13 amino acids. Germline lookup yields CDR1 MNHEY and CDR2 SVGEGT. Trimming cost V 5 bases and J 3 bases, with 8 bases left between them. CDR3 coding DNA: TGTGCCAGCAGTCCCCTATCCAATCAGCCCCAGCATTTT. Its translation is CASSPLSNQPQHF.

CDR3: CASSLVGGGTDTQYF. The CDR3 DNA is TGTGCCAGCAGTTTAGTCGGGGGGGGCACAGATACGCAGTATTTT. The chain couples TRBV28 to TRBJ2-3; the match to TRBD2 covers 8 bases. V was clipped by 2 bases and J by 1 base; unmatched bases: 2. Looked up from germline, CDR1 is MDHEN and CDR2 is SYDVKM. The CDR3 totals 15 residues.

V gene TRBV11-2 combines with J gene TRBJ2-2, with D hard to call. From germline, CDR1 is SGHAT and CDR2 FQNNGV. V was trimmed by 8 bases and J by 3 bases, leaving 13 bases between them. The length of the CDR3 is 14 residues. In DNA, the CDR3 is TGTGCCAGCGGCGTAGCCCTTGACACCGGGGAGCTGTTTTTT. It yields the protein CASGVALDTGELFF.

This clone occurred a few times. The chain employs TRBV30 and TRBJ1-2; D gene ambiguous. There are 12 residues in the CDR3. The germline CDR1 and CDR2 sequences are GTSNPN and SVGIG (reference sequence). Deletions cut 4 bases from V and 2 bases from J, with 8 bases between. This CDR3 reads CAWTEGNYGYTF. In DNA, the CDR3 is TGTGCCTGGACGGAGGGCAACTATGGCTACACCTTC. Together with reference TRBV30 and TRBJ1-2, the CDR3 gives the full variable domain: SQTIHQWPATLVQPVGSPLSLECTVEGTSNPNLYWYRQAAGRGLQLLFYSVGIGQISSEVPQNLSASRPQDRQFILSSKKLLLSDSGFYLCAWTEGNYGYTFGSGTRLTVV.

There are a few counts of this clone. CDR3 bases: TGTGCCATCCTCGAGGGCGGATCGTCTGGAAACACCATATATTTT. It yields the protein CAILEGGSSGNTIYF. The chain links TRBV2 to TRBJ1-3; D is undetermined. The CDR3 length is 15 residues. The germline CDR1 and CDR2 sequences are SNHLY and FYNNEI. The V end was cut by 10 bases, the J end by 1 base, with 17 bases between. Full variable domain (rest looked up from reference TRBV2 and TRBJ1-3): EPEVTQTPSHQVTQMGQEVILRCVPISNHLYFYWYRQILGQKVEFLVSFYNNEISEKSEIFDDQFSVERPDGSNFTLKIRSTKLEDSAMYFCAILEGGSSGNTIYFGEGSWLTVV.

The rearrangement links TRBV28 to TRBJ1-4, with a tentative D call TRBD1 (5 bases). The CDR3 extends over 15 amino acids. With 5 bases removed from V and 4 bases from J, the gap between germline ends came to 14 bases. Looked up from germline, CDR1 is MDHEN and CDR2 is SYDVKM. In DNA, the CDR3 is TGTGCCAGCAGTCTCGGGGGTATTGGTAATGAAAAACTGTTTTTT. It encodes CASSLGGIGNEKLFF.

The chain employs TRBV6-5 and TRBJ2-1, with 8 bases fitting TRBD2. The V gene's germline CDR1 is MNHEY and CDR2 SVGAGI. There are 15 residues in the CDR3. With 4 bases clipped from V and 4 bases from J, the junction kept 6 bases outside the gene matches. The CDR3 sequence is CASSSRTSLYNEQFF. CDR3 sequence (DNA): TGTGCCAGCAGTTCCCGGACTAGCCTATACAATGAGCAGTTCTTC.

A few counts support this clone. V usage is TRBV12-3 or TRBV12-4 and J usage is TRBJ2-5; maybe TRBD2 (6 bases). The V and J ends lost 8 bases and 10 bases respectively, with 17 bases between them. The CDR3 contains 12 residues. CDR3 region: CASSLVRGGQYF. DNA for the CDR3: TGTGCCAGCTCGTTGGTGAGGGGAGGCCAGTACTTC.

This rearrangement joins TRBV2 to TRBJ2-3, with 10 bases aligning to TRBD2. The CDR3 runs to 17 residues. Looked up from germline, CDR1 is SNHLY and CDR2 is FYNNEI. Trimming removed 3 bases from V and 2 bases from J; junction bases left unmatched: 8. The CDR3 region has the DNA TGTGCCAGCAGTGACGGGATAGCGGGGGGTCACACAGATACGCAGTATTTT. This codes for CASSDGIAGGHTDTQYF.

The rearrangement uses TRBV5-4 and TRBJ2-3; TRBD2 matches 13 bases. Germline CDR1 SGHNT, CDR2 YYREEE (reference sequence). The CDR3 has 17 amino acids. Trimming cost V 4 bases and J 5 bases; bases outside gene matches: 10. Written as DNA, the CDR3 is TGTGCCAGCAGCACTACTAGCGGGGGGGCCGGTGGAGATACGCAGTATTTT. Encoded protein: CASSTTSGGAGGDTQYF.

For the CDR3, the DNA is TGTGCCACCAGCAGAGATCTCGGGGAAACTGAAGCTTTCTTT. It translates to CATSRDLGETEAFF. This chain links TRBV15 with TRBJ1-1; no clear D gene. The CDR3 covers 14 residues. Germline CDR1 LNHNV, CDR2 YYDKDF (reference sequence). Trimming stripped 0 bases from V and 5 bases from J, with 10 bases between.

The chain has TRBV28 and TRBJ1-1; tentatively, D is TRBD1 (6 bases). The CDR3 is made up of 17 amino acids. Trimming cost V 4 bases and J 0 bases, with 18 bases left between them. Per germline, CDR1 MDHEN and CDR2 SYDVKM. Here the CDR3 DNA reads TGTGCCAGCAGTTCATCCTCGCTGGACAGATTGAACACTGAAGCTTTCTTT. This encodes CASSSSSLDRLNTEAFF.

The V call is TRBV28, the J call TRBJ1-5; 8 nucleotides line up with TRBD1. The CDR3 runs to 15 residues. With V trimmed by 6 bases and J by 3 bases, 7 bases remained unmatched. The germline CDR1 and CDR2 sequences are MDHEN and SYDVKM. This CDR3 reads CASRDRGRTNQPQHF. As DNA, the CDR3 is TGTGCCAGCAGAGACAGGGGCCGTACCAATCAGCCCCAGCATTTT. Variable domain in full (rest from reference TRBV28 and TRBJ1-5): DVKVTQSSRYLVKRTGEKVFLECVQDMDHENMFWYRQDPGLGLRLIYFSYDVKMKEKGDIPEGYSVSREKKERFSLILESASTNQTSMYLCASRDRGRTNQPQHFGDGTRLSIL.

The chain uses TRBV19 and TRBJ1-3, with unresolved D. The length of the CDR3 is 12 residues. The germline V gene has CDR1 LNHDA and CDR2 SQIVND (reference sequence). The germline V and J ends were trimmed by 5 bases and 4 bases, with 6 bases remaining between them. The DNA for the CDR3 is TGTGCCAGTAGTCCACTAGGAAACACCATATATTTT. Amino acid sequence: CASSPLGNTIYF. The whole variable domain, filled in from reference TRBV19 and TRBJ1-3, reads DGGITQSPKYLFRKEGQNVTLSCEQNLNHDAMYWYRQDPGQGLRLIYYSQIVNDFQKGDIAEGYSVSREKKESFPLTVTSAQKNPTAFYLCASSPLGNTIYFGEGSWLTVV.

This clone was picked up one time. This chain joins TRBV15 and TRBJ1-1; D unresolved. Germline lookup yields CDR1 LNHNV and CDR2 YYDKDF (reference sequence). V dropped 0 bases and J dropped 1 base, with 12 bases sitting between them. This CDR3 is 16 amino acids long. The CDR3 loop reads CATSREGRSRNTEAFF. The DNA of the CDR3 is TGTGCCACCAGCAGAGAGGGGAGGAGCCGGAACACTGAAGCTTTCTTT.

This rearrangement joins TRBV12-3 or TRBV12-4 to TRBJ2-5; D is undetermined. The CDR3 has 13 residues. V was shortened by 3 bases and J by 5 bases, with 10 bases between the two germline ends. The CDR3 sequence is CASSFYRWETQYF. In nucleotides, the CDR3 is TGTGCCAGCAGTTTCTATCGTTGGGAGACCCAGTACTTC.